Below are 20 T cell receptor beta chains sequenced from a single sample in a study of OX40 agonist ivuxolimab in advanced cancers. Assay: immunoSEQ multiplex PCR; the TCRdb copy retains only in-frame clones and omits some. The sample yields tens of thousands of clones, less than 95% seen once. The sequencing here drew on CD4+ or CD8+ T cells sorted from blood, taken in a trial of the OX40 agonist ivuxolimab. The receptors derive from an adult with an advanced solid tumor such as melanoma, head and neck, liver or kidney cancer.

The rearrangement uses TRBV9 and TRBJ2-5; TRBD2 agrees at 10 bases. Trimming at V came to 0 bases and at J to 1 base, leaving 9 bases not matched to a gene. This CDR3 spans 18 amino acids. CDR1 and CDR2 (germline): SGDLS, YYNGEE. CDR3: CASSVDPSGGRFQETQYF. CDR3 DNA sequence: TGTGCCAGCAGCGTAGACCCTAGCGGGGGCCGTTTCCAAGAGACCCAGTACTTC. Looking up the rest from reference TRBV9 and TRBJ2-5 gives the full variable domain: DSGVTQTPKHLITATGQRVTLRCSPRSGDLSVYWYQQSLDQGLQFLIQYYNGEERAKGNILERFSAQQFPDLHSELNLSSLELGDSALYFCASSVDPSGGRFQETQYFGPGTRLLVL.

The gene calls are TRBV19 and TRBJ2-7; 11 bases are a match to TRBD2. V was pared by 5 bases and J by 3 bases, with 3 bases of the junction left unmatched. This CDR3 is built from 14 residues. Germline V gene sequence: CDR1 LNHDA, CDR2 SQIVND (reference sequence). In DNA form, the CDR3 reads TGTGCCAGTAGTGTAACTAGCGGGGGCTACGAGCAGTACTTC. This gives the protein CASSVTSGGYEQYF. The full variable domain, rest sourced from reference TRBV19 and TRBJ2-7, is DGGITQSPKYLFRKEGQNVTLSCEQNLNHDAMYWYRQDPGQGLRLIYYSQIVNDFQKGDIAEGYSVSREKKESFPLTVTSAQKNPTAFYLCASSVTSGGYEQYFGPGTRLTVT.

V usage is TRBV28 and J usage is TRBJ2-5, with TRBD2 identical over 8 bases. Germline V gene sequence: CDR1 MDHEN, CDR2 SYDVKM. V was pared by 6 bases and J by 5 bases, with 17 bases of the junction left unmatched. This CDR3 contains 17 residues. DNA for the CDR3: TGTGCCAGCAGCCCCCTCGGGAGCGGGGGCCTTGAGGAGACCCAGTACTTC. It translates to CASSPLGSGGLEETQYF.

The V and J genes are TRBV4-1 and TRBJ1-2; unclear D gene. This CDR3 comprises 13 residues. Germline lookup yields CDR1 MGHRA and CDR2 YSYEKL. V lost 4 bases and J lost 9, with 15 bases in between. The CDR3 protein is CASSPGERRSYTF. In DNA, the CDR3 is TGCGCCAGCAGCCCAGGAGAAAGGAGGAGCTACACCTTC.

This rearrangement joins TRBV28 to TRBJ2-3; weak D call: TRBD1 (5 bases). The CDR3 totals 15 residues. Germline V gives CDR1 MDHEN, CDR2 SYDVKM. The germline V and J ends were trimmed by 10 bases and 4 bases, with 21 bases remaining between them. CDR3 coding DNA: TGTGCCACCCTTCTCCCGGCCAGGGTGGCAGATACGCAGTATTTT. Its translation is CATLLPARVADTQYF.

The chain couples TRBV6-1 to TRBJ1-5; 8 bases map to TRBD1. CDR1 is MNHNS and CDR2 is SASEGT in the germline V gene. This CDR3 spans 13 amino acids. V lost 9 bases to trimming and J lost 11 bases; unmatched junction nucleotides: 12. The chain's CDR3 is CASTRQGLRAQHF. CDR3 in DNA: TGTGCCAGTACTCGACAGGGGTTGAGGGCCCAGCATTTT.

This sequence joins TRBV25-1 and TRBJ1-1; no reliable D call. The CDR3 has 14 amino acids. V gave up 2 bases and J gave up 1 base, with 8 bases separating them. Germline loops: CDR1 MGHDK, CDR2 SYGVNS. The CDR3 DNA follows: TGTGCCAGCAGTGAAGGGTGGAGGAACACTGAAGCTTTCTTT. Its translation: CASSEGWRNTEAFF.

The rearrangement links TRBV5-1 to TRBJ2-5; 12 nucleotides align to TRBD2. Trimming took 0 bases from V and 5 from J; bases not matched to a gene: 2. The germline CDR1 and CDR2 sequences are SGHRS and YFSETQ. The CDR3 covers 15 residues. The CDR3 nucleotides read TGCGCCAGCAGCTTGGGGACTAGCGGGGTCGAGACCCAGTACTTC. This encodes CASSLGTSGVETQYF. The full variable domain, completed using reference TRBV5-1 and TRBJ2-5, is KAGVTQTPRYLIKTRGQQVTLSCSPISGHRSVSWYQQTPGQGLQFLFEYFSETQRNKGNFPGRFSGRQFSNSRSEMNVSTLELGDSALYLCASSLGTSGVETQYFGPGTRLLVL.

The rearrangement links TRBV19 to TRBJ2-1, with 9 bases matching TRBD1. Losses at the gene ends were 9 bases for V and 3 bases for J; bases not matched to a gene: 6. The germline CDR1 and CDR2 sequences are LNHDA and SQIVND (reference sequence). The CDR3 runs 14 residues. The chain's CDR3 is CASGDRAIYNEQFF. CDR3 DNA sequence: TGTGCCAGCGGGGACAGGGCGATCTACAATGAGCAGTTCTTC.

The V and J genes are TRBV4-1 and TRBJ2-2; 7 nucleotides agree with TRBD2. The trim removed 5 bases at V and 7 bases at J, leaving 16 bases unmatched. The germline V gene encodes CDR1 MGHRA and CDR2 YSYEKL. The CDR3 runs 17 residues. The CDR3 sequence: CASSSTGVAGVLGELFF. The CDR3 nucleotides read TGCGCCAGCAGCTCGACGGGGGTTGCGGGGGTCCTCGGGGAGCTGTTTTTT.

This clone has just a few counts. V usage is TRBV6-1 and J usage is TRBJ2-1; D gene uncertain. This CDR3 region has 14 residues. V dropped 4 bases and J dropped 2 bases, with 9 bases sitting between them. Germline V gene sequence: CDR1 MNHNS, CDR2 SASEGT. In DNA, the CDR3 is TGTGCCAGCAGTGTGAAGGCCGCCTACAATGAGCAGTTCTTC. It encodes CASSVKAAYNEQFF.

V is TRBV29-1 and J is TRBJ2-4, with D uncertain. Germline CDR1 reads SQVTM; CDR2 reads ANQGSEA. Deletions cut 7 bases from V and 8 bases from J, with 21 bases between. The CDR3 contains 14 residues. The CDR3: CSGKDALRRDIQYF. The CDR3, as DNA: TGCAGCGGCAAGGACGCCCTTAGAAGAGACATTCAGTACTTC.

CDR3 DNA: TGCGCCAGCAGCCAAGTAGGACAGCGGAACACTGAAGCTTTCTTT. Its protein product is CASSQVGQRNTEAFF. This chain joins TRBV4-1 and TRBJ1-1; perhaps TRBD1 as D (6 bases). The CDR3 length is 15 residues. Deletions cut 1 base from V and 1 base from J, with 10 bases between. Per the germline V gene, CDR1 is MGHRA and CDR2 is YSYEKL.

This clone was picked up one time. The CDR3 DNA reads as TGTGCCAGCAGTTACTCAGGGGGAGCTTTCTTT. Translated: CASSYSGGAFF. The chain is built from TRBV6-5 and TRBJ1-1, with D perhaps TRBD1 (6 bases). Between the trimmed V and J ends, which lost 0 bases and 10 bases, there was a span of 6 bases. The CDR3 length is 11 residues. CDR1 and CDR2 from the germline V gene are MNHEY and SVGAGI.

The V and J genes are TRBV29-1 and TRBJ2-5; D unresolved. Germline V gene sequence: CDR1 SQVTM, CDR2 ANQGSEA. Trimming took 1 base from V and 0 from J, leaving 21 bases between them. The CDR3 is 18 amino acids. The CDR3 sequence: CSVEGGWPPRRNQETQYF. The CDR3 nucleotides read TGCAGCGTTGAAGGTGGTTGGCCTCCGAGGCGTAACCAAGAGACCCAGTACTTC.

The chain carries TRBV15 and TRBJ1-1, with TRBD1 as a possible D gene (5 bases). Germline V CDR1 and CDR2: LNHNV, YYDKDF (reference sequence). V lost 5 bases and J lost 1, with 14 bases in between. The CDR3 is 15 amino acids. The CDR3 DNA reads TGTGCCACCAGCGCAGACCGGGACGGGAACACTGAAGCTTTCTTT. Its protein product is CATSADRDGNTEAFF.

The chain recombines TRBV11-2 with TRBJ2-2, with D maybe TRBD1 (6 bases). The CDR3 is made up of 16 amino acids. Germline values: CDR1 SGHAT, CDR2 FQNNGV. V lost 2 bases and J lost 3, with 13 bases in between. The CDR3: CASSLSLQGDTGELFF. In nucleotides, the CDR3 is TGTGCCAGCAGCTTATCTCTACAGGGAGACACCGGGGAGCTGTTTTTT.

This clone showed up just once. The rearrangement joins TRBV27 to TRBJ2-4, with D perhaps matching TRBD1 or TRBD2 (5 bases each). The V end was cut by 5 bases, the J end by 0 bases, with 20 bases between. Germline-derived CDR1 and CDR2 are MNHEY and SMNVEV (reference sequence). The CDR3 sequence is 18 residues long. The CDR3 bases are TGTGCCAGCAGTGGGGGACCGGGGAAAGGGTTAGCCAAAAACATTCAGTACTTC. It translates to CASSGGPGKGLAKNIQYF.

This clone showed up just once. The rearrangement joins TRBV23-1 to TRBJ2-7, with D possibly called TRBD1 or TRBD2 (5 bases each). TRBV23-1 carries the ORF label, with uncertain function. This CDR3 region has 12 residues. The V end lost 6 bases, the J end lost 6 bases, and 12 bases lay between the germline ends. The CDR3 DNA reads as TGCGCCAGCAGCCTACAGAGGGGCGAGCAGTACGTC. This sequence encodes CASSLQRGEQYV.

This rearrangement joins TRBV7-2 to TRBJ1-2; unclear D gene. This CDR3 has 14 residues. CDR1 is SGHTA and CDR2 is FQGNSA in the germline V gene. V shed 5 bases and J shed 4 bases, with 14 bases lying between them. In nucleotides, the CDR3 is TGTGCCAGCAGCGCAAAAGTTGTGACCTATGGCTACACCTTC. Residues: CASSAKVVTYGYTF. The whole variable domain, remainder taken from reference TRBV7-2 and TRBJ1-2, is GAGVSQSPSNKVTEKGKDVELRCDPISGHTALYWYRQSLGQGLEFLIYFQGNSAPDKSGLPSDRFSAERTGGSVSTLTIQRTQQEDSAVYLCASSAKVVTYGYTFGSGTRLTVV.